This TCR beta chain is from a study of Graves' ophthalmopathy and Graves' hyperthyroidism. Amplification of the TCR beta CDR3 regions used RNA transcripts (as template). HTBI primers were used in a first-round RT-PCR, which preceded a second-round multiplex PCR. TCRdb ran MiXCR on the multiplex PCR reads and lists one entry per CDR3 protein. The data contain hundreds of thousands of distinct CDR3 sequences, about two fifths of them singletons. This clonotype has ten or more counts. Other autoimmune diseases, uncontrolled infections, pregnancy and lactation each led to patient exclusion. The CDR3 consists of 14 residues. Germline V gene data show CDR1 as SEHNR and CDR2 as FQNEAQ (reference sequence). V was trimmed by 0 bases and J by 7 bases, leaving 12 bases between them.

The receptor was isolated from an adult man with Graves' ophthalmopathy. Sequenced input: peripheral blood. The J gene is TRBJ1-2, the V gene TRBV7-9; a weak D match, TRBD1 (6 bases). CDR3 DNA: TGTGCCAGCAGCTTAGCGTCTGGGGGCGTTGGCTACACCTTC. Its protein product is CASSLASGGVGYTF.